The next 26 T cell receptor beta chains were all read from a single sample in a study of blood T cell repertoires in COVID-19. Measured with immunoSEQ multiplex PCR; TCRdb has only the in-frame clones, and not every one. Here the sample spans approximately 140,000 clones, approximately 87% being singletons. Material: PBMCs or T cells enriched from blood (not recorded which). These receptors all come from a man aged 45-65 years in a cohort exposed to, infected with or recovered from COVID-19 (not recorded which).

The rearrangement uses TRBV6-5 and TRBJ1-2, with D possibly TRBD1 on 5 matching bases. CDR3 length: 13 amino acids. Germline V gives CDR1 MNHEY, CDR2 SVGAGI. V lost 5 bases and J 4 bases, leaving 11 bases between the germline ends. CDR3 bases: TGTGCCAGCAGTCTCCGAGACAGCTATGGCTACACCTTC. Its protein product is CASSLRDSYGYTF.

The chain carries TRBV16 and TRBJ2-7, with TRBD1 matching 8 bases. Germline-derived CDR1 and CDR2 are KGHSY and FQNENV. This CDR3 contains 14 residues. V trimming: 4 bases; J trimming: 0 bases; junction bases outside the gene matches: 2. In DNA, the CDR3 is TGTGCCAGCAGCCGGACAGGGCCCTCCTACGAGCAGTACTTC. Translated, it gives CASSRTGPSYEQYF.

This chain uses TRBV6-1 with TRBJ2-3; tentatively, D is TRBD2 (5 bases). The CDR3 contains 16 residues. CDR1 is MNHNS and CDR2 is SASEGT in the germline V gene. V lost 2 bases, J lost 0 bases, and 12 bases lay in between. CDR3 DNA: TGTGCCAGCAGTGAACGGGGTTATTCTAGCACAGATACGCAGTATTTT. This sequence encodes CASSERGYSSTDTQYF.

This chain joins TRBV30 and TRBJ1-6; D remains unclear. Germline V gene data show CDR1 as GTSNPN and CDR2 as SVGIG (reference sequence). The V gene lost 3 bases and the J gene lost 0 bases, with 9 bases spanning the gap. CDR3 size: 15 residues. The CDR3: CAWRTESSYNSPLHF. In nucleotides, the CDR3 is TGTGCCTGGAGGACGGAGAGCTCCTATAATTCACCCCTCCACTTT.

The CDR3 protein is CASSSATGVYTIYF. CDR3 in DNA: TGTGCCAGCAGTTCTGCGACAGGGGTATACACCATATATTTT. The chain couples TRBV6-2 or TRBV6-3 to TRBJ1-3; 8 bases line up with TRBD1. CDR3 length: 14 amino acids. Germline V CDR1 and CDR2: MNHEY, SVGEGT. J was trimmed by 8 bases and V by 4 bases; bases with no gene match: 7.

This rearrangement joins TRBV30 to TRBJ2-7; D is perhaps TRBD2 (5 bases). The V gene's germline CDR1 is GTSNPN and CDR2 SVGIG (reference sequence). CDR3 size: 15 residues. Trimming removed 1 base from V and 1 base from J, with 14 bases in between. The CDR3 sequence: CAWSGPSGLSYEQYF. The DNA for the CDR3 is TGTGCCTGGAGTGGTCCCAGCGGCCTTTCCTACGAGCAGTACTTC.

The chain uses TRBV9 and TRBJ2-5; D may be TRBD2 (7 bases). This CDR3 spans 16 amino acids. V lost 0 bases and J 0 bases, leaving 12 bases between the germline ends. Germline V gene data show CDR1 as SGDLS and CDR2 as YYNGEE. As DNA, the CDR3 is TGTGCCAGCAGCGTAGAAGGGGGGGCGTACCAAGAGACCCAGTACTTC. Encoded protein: CASSVEGGAYQETQYF.

The CDR3 spells CASSQDTSTGVIYGYTF. The CDR3 DNA reads TGTGCCAGCAGCCAAGATACATCAACAGGAGTGATCTATGGCTACACCTTC. This chain joins TRBV4-2 and TRBJ1-2; tentatively, D is TRBD1 (5 bases). Germline V gene sequence: CDR1 LGHNA, CDR2 YNFKEQ. The CDR3 totals 17 residues. V was shortened by 0 bases and J by 4 bases, with 18 bases between the two germline ends.

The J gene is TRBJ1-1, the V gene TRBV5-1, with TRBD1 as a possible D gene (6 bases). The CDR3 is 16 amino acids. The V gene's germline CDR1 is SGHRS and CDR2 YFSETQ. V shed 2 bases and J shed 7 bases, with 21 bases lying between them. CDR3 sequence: CASSLLRTAATSEAFF. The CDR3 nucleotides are TGCGCCAGCAGCTTACTTCGGACAGCGGCAACCAGTGAAGCTTTCTTT. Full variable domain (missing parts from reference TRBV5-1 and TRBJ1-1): KAGVTQTPRYLIKTRGQQVTLSCSPISGHRSVSWYQQTPGQGLQFLFEYFSETQRNKGNFPGRFSGRQFSNSRSEMNVSTLELGDSALYLCASSLLRTAATSEAFFGQGTRLTVV.

CDR3 region: CASRLGLVSNEQFF. In DNA form, the CDR3 reads TGTGCCAGCAGACTGGGACTAGTATCGAATGAGCAGTTCTTC. This chain connects TRBV6-1 to TRBJ2-1; TRBD2 matches 8 bases. V lost 6 bases, J lost 7 bases, and 8 bases stayed unmatched. Germline-derived CDR1 and CDR2 are MNHNS and SASEGT. This CDR3 is built from 14 residues.

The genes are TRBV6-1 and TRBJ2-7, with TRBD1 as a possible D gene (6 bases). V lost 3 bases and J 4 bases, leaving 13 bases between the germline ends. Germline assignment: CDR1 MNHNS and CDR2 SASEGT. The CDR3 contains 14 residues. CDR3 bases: TGTGCCAGCAGTGACAGGGGAGTCCTTTACGAGCAGTACTTC. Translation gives CASSDRGVLYEQYF.

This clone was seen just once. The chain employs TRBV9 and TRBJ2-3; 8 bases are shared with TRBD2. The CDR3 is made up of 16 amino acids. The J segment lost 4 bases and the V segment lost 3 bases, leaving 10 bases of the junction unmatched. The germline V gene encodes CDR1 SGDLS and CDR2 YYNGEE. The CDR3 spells CASSASPGGEADTQYF. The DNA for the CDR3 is TGTGCCAGCAGCGCATCTCCCGGGGGGGAGGCAGATACGCAGTATTTT. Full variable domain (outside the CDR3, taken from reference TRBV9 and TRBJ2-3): DSGVTQTPKHLITATGQRVTLRCSPRSGDLSVYWYQQSLDQGLQFLIQYYNGEERAKGNILERFSAQQFPDLHSELNLSSLELGDSALYFCASSASPGGEADTQYFGPGTRLTVL.

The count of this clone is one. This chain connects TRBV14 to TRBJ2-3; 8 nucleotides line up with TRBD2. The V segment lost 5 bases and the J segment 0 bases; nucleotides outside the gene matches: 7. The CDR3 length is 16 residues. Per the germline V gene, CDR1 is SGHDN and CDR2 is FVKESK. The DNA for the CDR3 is TGTGCCAGCAGCTCGAGCGGGAGCCCCAGCACAGATACGCAGTATTTT. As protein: CASSSSGSPSTDTQYF.

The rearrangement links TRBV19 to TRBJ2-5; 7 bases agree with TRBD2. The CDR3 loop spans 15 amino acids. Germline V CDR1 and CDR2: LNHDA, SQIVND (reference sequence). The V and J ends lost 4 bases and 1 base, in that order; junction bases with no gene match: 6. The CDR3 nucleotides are TGTGCCAGTAGTAGTAATTGGGGGGGCCAAGAGACCCAGTACTTC. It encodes CASSSNWGGQETQYF.

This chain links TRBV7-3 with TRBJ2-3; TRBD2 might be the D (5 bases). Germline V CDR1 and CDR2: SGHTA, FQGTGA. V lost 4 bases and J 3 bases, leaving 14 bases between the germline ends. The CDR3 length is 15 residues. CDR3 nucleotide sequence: TGTGCCAGCAGCTCCCACGGACTCGGGACAGATACGCAGTATTTT. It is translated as CASSSHGLGTDTQYF. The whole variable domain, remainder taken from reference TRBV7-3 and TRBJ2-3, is GAGVSQTPSNKVTEKGKYVELRCDPISGHTALYWYRQSLGQGPEFLIYFQGTGAADDSGLPNDRFFAVRPEGSVSTLKIQRTERGDSAVYLCASSSHGLGTDTQYFGPGTRLTVL.

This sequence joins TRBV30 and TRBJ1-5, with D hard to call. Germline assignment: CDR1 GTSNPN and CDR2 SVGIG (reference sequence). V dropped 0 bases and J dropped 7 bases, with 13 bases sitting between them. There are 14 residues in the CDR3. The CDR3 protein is CAWSVGLGGQPQHF. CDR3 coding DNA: TGTGCCTGGAGTGTAGGTTTGGGAGGCCAGCCCCAGCATTTT.

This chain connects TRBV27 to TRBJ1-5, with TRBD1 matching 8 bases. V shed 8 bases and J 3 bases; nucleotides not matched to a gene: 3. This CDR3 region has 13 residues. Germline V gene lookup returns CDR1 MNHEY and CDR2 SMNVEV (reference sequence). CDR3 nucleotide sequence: TGTGCCAGCGCTCAGGGGGCCAATCAGCCCCAGCATTTT. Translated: CASAQGANQPQHF.

This chain's CDR3 is CASSSFRETQYF. In nucleotides, the CDR3 is TGTGCCAGCAGCTCCTTTCGGGAGACCCAGTACTTC. This chain connects TRBV7-9 to TRBJ2-5; D unclear. There are 12 residues in the CDR3. V lost 4 bases and J lost 5, with 8 bases in between. CDR1 SEHNR and CDR2 FQNEAQ come from the germline V gene (reference sequence). Full variable domain (missing parts from reference TRBV7-9 and TRBJ2-5): DTGVSQNPRHKITKRGQNVTFRCDPISEHNRLYWYRQTLGQGPEFLTYFQNEAQLEKSRLLSDRFSAERPKGSFSTLEIQRTEQGDSAMYLCASSSFRETQYFGPGTRLLVL.

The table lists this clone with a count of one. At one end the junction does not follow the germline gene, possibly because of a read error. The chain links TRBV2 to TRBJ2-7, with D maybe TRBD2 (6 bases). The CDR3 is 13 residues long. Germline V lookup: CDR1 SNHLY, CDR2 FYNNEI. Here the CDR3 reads CASSEASGLPENF. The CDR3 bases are TGTGCCAGCAGTGAAGCCTCGGGACTCCCGGAAAACTTC.

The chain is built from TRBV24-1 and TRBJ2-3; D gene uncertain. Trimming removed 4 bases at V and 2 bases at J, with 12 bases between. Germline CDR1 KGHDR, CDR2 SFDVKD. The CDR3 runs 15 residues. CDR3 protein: CATSDPEESTDTQYF. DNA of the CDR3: TGTGCCACCAGTGACCCAGAAGAATCCACAGATACGCAGTATTTT.

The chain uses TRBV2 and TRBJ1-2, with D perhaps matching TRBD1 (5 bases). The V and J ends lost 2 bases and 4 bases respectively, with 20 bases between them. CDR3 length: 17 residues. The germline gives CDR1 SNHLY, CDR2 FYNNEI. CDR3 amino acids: CASSEWLAGTPFYGYTF. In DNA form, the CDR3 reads TGTGCCAGCAGTGAATGGCTGGCAGGGACTCCTTTCTATGGCTACACCTTC. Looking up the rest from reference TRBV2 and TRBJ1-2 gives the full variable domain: EPEVTQTPSHQVTQMGQEVILRCVPISNHLYFYWYRQILGQKVEFLVSFYNNEISEKSEIFDDQFSVERPDGSNFTLKIRSTKLEDSAMYFCASSEWLAGTPFYGYTFGSGTRLTVV.

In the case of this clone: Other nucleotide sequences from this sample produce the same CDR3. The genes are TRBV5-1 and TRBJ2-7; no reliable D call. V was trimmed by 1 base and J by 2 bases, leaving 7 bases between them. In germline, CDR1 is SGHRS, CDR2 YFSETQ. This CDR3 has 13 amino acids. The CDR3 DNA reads TGCGCCAGCAGCTTGACGGTGACCTACGAGCAGTACTTC. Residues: CASSLTVTYEQYF.

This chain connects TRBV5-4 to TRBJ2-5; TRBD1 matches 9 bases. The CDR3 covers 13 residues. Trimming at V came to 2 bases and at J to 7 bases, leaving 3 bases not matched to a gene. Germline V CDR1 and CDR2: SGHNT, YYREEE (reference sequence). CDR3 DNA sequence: TGTGCCAGCAGCTTAAAGGGACAGGGGACCCAGTACTTC. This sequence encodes CASSLKGQGTQYF.

The CDR3 DNA follows: TGTGCCAGCAGCTTGGAACAGGGGCTGAACACCGGGGAGCTGTTTTTT. Its translation: CASSLEQGLNTGELFF. The chain uses TRBV11-2 and TRBJ2-2; the match to TRBD1 covers 7 bases. Germline-derived CDR1 and CDR2 are SGHAT and FQNNGV. This CDR3 spans 16 amino acids. Unmatched junction bases numbered 5, after V lost 3 bases and J lost 1 base.

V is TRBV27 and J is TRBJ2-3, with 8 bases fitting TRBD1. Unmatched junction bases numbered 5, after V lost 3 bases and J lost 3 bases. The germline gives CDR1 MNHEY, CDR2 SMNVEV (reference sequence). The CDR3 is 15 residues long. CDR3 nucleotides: TGTGCCAGCAGTTTGTTCGGACAGGGTACAGATACGCAGTATTTT. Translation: CASSLFGQGTDTQYF.

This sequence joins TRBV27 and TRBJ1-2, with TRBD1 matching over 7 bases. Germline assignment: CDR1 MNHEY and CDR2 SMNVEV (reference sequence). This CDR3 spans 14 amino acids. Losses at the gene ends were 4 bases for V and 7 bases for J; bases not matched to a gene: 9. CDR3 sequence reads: CASSSLTGSTGYTF. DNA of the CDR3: TGTGCCAGCAGTTCCCTGACAGGGTCAACTGGCTACACCTTC.